The 24 T cell receptor beta chains presented below share a single source sample, sequenced in a study of blood T cell repertoires in COVID-19. Some clones are missing from TCRdb's copy, which holds only in-frame ones; the method was immunoSEQ multiplex PCR. The data hold some 270,000 clones, with under 90% observed a single time. The sample comprised PBMCs or T cells enriched from blood (not recorded which). These receptor sequences come from a woman aged 55-70 years who had recovered from COVID-19.

The chain is built from TRBV27 and TRBJ1-4, with D perhaps matching TRBD1 (6 bases). The CDR3 sequence is 17 residues long. V was shortened by 4 bases and J by 4 bases, with 19 bases between the two germline ends. The germline gives CDR1 MNHEY, CDR2 SMNVEV (reference sequence). CDR3 residues: CASSSYGTLGGNEKLFF. CDR3 DNA sequence: TGTGCCAGCAGTTCGTACGGGACCCTAGGGGGTAATGAAAAACTGTTTTTT.

This chain uses TRBV7-9 with TRBJ1-5, with 10 bases lining up with TRBD1. The CDR3 is made up of 17 amino acids. Germline V lookup: CDR1 SEHNR, CDR2 FQNEAQ (reference sequence). V shed 1 base, J shed 2 bases, and the junction held 5 bases outside the gene matches. CDR3 nucleotide sequence: TGTGCCAGCAGCTTAGGTGGGACAGGGGTTGGCAATCAGCCCCAGCATTTT. It yields the protein CASSLGGTGVGNQPQHF. Full variable domain (rest looked up from reference TRBV7-9 and TRBJ1-5): DTGVSQNPRHKITKRGQNVTFRCDPISEHNRLYWYRQTLGQGPEFLTYFQNEAQLEKSRLLSDRFSAERPKGSFSTLEIQRTEQGDSAMYLCASSLGGTGVGNQPQHFGDGTRLSIL.

The gene calls are TRBV29-1 and TRBJ1-1; D not certain. CDR3 length equals 13 residues. Germline-derived CDR1 and CDR2 are SQVTM and ANQGSEA. The germline V and J ends were trimmed by 1 base and 1 base, with 7 bases remaining between them. DNA of the CDR3: TGCAGCGTTGAAGGTCAATGGAACACTGAAGCTTTCTTT. Its protein is CSVEGQWNTEAFF.

The chain carries TRBV11-3 and TRBJ2-5, with D possibly being TRBD1 (6 bases). From germline, CDR1 is SGHNT and CDR2 YENEEA. V lost 5 bases and J lost 3, with 16 bases in between. This CDR3 is 15 amino acids long. The CDR3 sequence: CASSLIGPGEETQYF. The CDR3 nucleotides are TGTGCCAGCAGCCTAATCGGGCCAGGGGAAGAGACCCAGTACTTC.

The chain uses TRBV20-1 and TRBJ1-1; D possibly corresponds to TRBD1 (6 bases). This CDR3 contains 11 residues. Germline lookup yields CDR1 DFQATT and CDR2 SNEGSKA (reference sequence). V gave up 6 bases and J gave up 7 bases, with 12 bases separating them. The DNA of the CDR3 is TGCAGTGCGTCCGGGACACTTGAAGCTTTCTTT. It is translated as CSASGTLEAFF.

As DNA, the CDR3 is TGTGCCAGCAGCCAAGGGTTAGATAATTCACCCCTCCACTTT. Translating it yields CASSQGLDNSPLHF. The chain is built from TRBV3-1 (or the pseudogene TRBV3-2) and TRBJ1-6; no firm D call. From germline, CDR1 is LGHDT and CDR2 YNNKEL (reference sequence). The CDR3 is 14 amino acids. V lost 1 base and J 5 bases, leaving 6 bases between the germline ends.

The chain combines TRBV27 with TRBJ2-5, with 8 bases fitting TRBD2. This CDR3 has 13 amino acids. The V segment lost 6 bases and the J segment 2 bases; nucleotides outside the gene matches: 2. Germline V lookup: CDR1 MNHEY, CDR2 SMNVEV (reference sequence). CDR3: CASRPSGQETQYF. For the CDR3, the DNA is TGTGCCAGCAGACCTAGCGGGCAAGAGACCCAGTACTTC.

The chain is built from TRBV5-4 and TRBJ2-3; 7 bases fit TRBD1. The germline V gene encodes CDR1 SGHNT and CDR2 YYREEE (reference sequence). This CDR3 comprises 15 residues. J was trimmed by 2 bases and V by 0 bases; bases with no gene match: 3. The CDR3 DNA reads TGTGCCAGCAGCTTGGTTGGGACAGACACAGATACGCAGTATTTT. Translation gives CASSLVGTDTDTQYF.

CDR3 in DNA: TGTGCCAGCAGCAAAAGGGACAGGGAGACTGAAGCTTTCTTT. It translates to CASSKRDRETEAFF. The genes are TRBV4-2 and TRBJ1-1, with TRBD1 identical over 9 bases. J gave up 5 bases and V 5 bases, and 6 bases lay outside the gene matches. This CDR3 spans 14 amino acids. The germline gives CDR1 LGHNA, CDR2 YNFKEQ.

To note about this clone: Other nucleotide sequences from this sample produce the same CDR3. The chain couples TRBV27 to TRBJ2-7; TRBD2 matches 11 bases. The CDR3 has 15 residues. Losses at the gene ends were 6 bases for V and 0 bases for J; bases not matched to a gene: 4. Looked up from germline, CDR1 is MNHEY and CDR2 is SMNVEV (reference sequence). In DNA, the CDR3 is TGTGCCAGCAGCTATGGGACTAGCGGCTCCTACGAGCAGTACTTC. Encoded protein: CASSYGTSGSYEQYF.

The chain is built from TRBV2 and TRBJ1-5; TRBD1 might be the D (6 bases). The CDR3 sequence is 12 residues long. The ends were cut back, 5 bases at V and 15 bases at J, with 17 bases in the middle. CDR1 is SNHLY and CDR2 is FYNNEI in the germline V gene. This chain's CDR3 is CASSPGTPGMHF. DNA for the CDR3: TGTGCCAGCAGTCCCGGGACACCGGGGATGCATTTT.

This clone showed up just once. This chain uses TRBV20-1 with TRBJ2-7; 10 nucleotides line up with TRBD1. From germline, CDR1 is DFQATT and CDR2 SNEGSKA (reference sequence). The CDR3 is made up of 13 amino acids. J was trimmed by 3 bases and V by 3 bases; bases with no gene match: 2. The CDR3 coding sequence is TGCAGTGCTAGTGGACAGGGGGGCTACGAGCAGTACTTC. Amino acid sequence: CSASGQGGYEQYF.

The rearrangement joins TRBV5-1 to TRBJ2-3; 7 nucleotides match TRBD2. The germline V gene has CDR1 SGHRS and CDR2 YFSETQ. Trimming removed 5 bases from V and 0 bases from J; junction bases left unmatched: 6. The CDR3 totals 15 residues. The CDR3 DNA reads as TGCGCCAGCAGGGCGGGAGCTGTGAGCACAGATACGCAGTATTTT. Translating it yields CASRAGAVSTDTQYF.

This clone was found a few times. The chain combines TRBV10-3 with TRBJ1-3; TRBD1 matches at 7 bases. CDR1 is ENHRY and CDR2 is SYGVKD in the germline V gene. The ends lost 11 bases at V and 2 bases at J; junction bases unmatched: 6. The CDR3 covers 13 residues. The CDR3 region has the DNA TGTGCCGGACAGGAGAGGACTGGAAACACCATATATTTT. It encodes CAGQERTGNTIYF.

This clone occurred once. The rearrangement links TRBV7-6 to TRBJ2-1; the match to TRBD2 covers 7 bases. The V gene end was trimmed by 5 bases and the J gene end by 7 bases; junction bases not matched to a gene: 17. CDR3 length equals 17 residues. From germline, CDR1 is SGHVS and CDR2 FNYEAQ. The CDR3 loop reads CASSPAGGRENMNEQFF. The CDR3 DNA reads TGTGCCAGCAGCCCCGCGGGTGGGCGGGAGAACATGAATGAGCAGTTCTTC.

The J gene is TRBJ2-2, the V gene TRBV7-3; D gene ambiguous. Germline V gene data show CDR1 as SGHTA and CDR2 as FQGTGA. This CDR3 is built from 13 residues. Trimming removed 3 bases at V and 4 bases at J, with 6 bases between. The CDR3 DNA reads TGTGCCAGCAGCTTGTCCGGCACCGGGGAGCTGTTTTTT. As protein: CASSLSGTGELFF. Complete variable domain (other parts from reference TRBV7-3 and TRBJ2-2): GAGVSQTPSNKVTEKGKYVELRCDPISGHTALYWYRQSLGQGPEFLIYFQGTGAADDSGLPNDRFFAVRPEGSVSTLKIQRTERGDSAVYLCASSLSGTGELFFGEGSRLTVL.

In this sample, this clone turned up a few times. The CDR3 here is CASSLTSGAGSSYEQYF. Here the CDR3 DNA reads TGTGCCAGCAGTCTGACTAGCGGGGCCGGAAGCTCCTACGAGCAGTACTTC. The chain employs TRBV5-6 and TRBJ2-7; 11 bases match TRBD2. V lost 5 bases, J lost 0 bases, and 10 bases stayed unmatched. The CDR3 loop spans 17 amino acids. The V gene's germline CDR1 is SGHDT and CDR2 YYEEEE.

The chain recombines TRBV14 with TRBJ2-5; 7 bases map to TRBD1. This CDR3 has 15 residues. CDR1 is SGHDN and CDR2 is FVKESK in the germline V gene. The V segment lost 4 bases and the J segment 5 bases; nucleotides outside the gene matches: 10. This CDR3 is CASSLSGTVWETQYF. The CDR3 region has the DNA TGTGCCAGCAGCCTTTCGGGGACAGTCTGGGAGACCCAGTACTTC.

This clone has only one observation. This chain uses TRBV7-9 with TRBJ2-7, with D hard to call. Germline CDR1 reads SEHNR; CDR2 reads FQNEAQ (reference sequence). This CDR3 contains 14 residues. V dropped 5 bases and J dropped 3 bases, with 14 bases sitting between them. The CDR3 DNA reads as TGTGCCAGCAGCCTGATGCACGGTAACTACGAGCAGTACTTC. Translating gives CASSLMHGNYEQYF.

This clone was observed a single time. The chain links TRBV6-1 to TRBJ1-6; the D is unclear. The CDR3 contains 16 residues. CDR1 is MNHNS and CDR2 is SASEGT in the germline V gene. V dropped 1 base and J dropped 11 bases, with 18 bases sitting between them. DNA for the CDR3: TGTGCCAGCAGTGAAGGAGGTTCGGTGAGGGATCCACCCCTCCACTTT. Protein sequence: CASSEGGSVRDPPLHF.

The rearrangement joins TRBV19 to TRBJ2-7, with D hard to call. The CDR3 sequence is 12 residues long. The V and J ends lost 3 bases and 0 bases respectively, with 3 bases between them. Germline V gene data show CDR1 as LNHDA and CDR2 as SQIVND (reference sequence). CDR3 sequence reads: CASSISSYEQYF. The CDR3 DNA sequence: TGTGCCAGTAGTATTAGCTCCTACGAGCAGTACTTC.

In the case of this clone: Other DNA sequences in the same sample also yield this CDR3. The V gene is TRBV5-5, the J gene TRBJ2-6; D is unclear. Trimming took 2 bases from V and 0 from J, leaving 6 bases between them. CDR1 and CDR2 from the germline V gene are SGHKS and YYEKEE (reference sequence). The CDR3 extends over 15 amino acids. Written as DNA, the CDR3 is TGTGCCAGCAGCTTTGGAGCCTCTGGGGCCAACGTCCTGACTTTC. Residues: CASSFGASGANVLTF.

J is TRBJ1-2 and V is TRBV28, with unresolved D. This CDR3 region has 13 residues. Trimming shortened V by 2 bases and J by 4 bases, and 8 bases separated the two germline ends. CDR1 and CDR2 (germline): MDHEN, SYDVKM. The CDR3 DNA reads TGTGCCAGCAGTTTACAGACACCCTATGGCTACACCTTC. This gives the protein CASSLQTPYGYTF.

The chain employs TRBV18 and TRBJ1-4; no definite D call. The ends were cut back, 4 bases at V and 8 bases at J, with 5 bases in the middle. Germline values: CDR1 KGHSH, CDR2 LQKENI. The CDR3 is made up of 11 amino acids. CDR3 amino acids: CASSLEEKLFF. CDR3 in DNA: TGTGCCAGCTCACTGGAGGAAAAACTGTTTTTT.